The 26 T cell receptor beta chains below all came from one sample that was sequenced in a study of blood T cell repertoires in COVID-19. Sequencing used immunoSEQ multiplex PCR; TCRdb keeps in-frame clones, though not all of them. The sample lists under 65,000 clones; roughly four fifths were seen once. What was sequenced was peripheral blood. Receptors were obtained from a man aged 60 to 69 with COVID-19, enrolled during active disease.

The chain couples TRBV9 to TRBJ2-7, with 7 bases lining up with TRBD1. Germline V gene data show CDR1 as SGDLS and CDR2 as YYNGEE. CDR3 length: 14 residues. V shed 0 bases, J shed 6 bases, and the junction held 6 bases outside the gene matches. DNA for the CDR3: TGTGCCAGCAGCGTAGCTCTACAGGGGAGCGAGCAGTACTTC. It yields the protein CASSVALQGSEQYF.

The CDR3 region is CASSPTRSGKGEQFF. In nucleotides, the CDR3 is TGTGCCAGCAGCCCAACCCGTTCAGGGAAGGGTGAGCAGTTCTTC. V gene TRBV7-2 combines with J gene TRBJ2-1; D perhaps matches TRBD1 (5 bases). Germline lookup yields CDR1 SGHTA and CDR2 FQGNSA. V was clipped by 5 bases and J by 9 bases, with 20 bases between them. CDR3 length equals 15 residues.

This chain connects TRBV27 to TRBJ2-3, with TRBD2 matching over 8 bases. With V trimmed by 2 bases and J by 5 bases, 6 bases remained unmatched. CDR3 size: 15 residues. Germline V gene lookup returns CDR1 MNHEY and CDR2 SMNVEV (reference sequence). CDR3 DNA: TGTGCCAGCAGTTTACTAGCGGGTCCCATAGATACGCAGTATTTT. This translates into CASSLLAGPIDTQYF.

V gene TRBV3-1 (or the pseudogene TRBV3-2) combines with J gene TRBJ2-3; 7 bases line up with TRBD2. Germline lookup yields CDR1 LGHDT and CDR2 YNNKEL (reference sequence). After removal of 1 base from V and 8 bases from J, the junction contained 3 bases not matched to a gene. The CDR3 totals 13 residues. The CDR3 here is CASSQGPSGTQYF. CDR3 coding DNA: TGTGCCAGCAGCCAAGGACCTAGCGGTACGCAGTATTTT.

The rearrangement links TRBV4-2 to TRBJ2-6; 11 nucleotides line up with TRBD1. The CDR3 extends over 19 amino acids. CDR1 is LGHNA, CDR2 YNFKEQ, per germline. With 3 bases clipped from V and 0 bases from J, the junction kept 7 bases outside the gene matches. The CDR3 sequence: CASSHQDRGRLSGANVLTF. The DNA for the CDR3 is TGTGCCAGCAGCCACCAGGACAGGGGGCGCCTCTCTGGGGCCAACGTCCTGACTTTC.

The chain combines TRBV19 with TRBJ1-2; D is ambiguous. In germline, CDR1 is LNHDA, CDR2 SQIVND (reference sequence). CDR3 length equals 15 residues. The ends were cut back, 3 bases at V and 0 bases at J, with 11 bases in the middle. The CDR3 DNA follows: TGTGCCAGTAGTATCTTTAACAAACCTAACTATGGCTACACCTTC. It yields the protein CASSIFNKPNYGYTF.

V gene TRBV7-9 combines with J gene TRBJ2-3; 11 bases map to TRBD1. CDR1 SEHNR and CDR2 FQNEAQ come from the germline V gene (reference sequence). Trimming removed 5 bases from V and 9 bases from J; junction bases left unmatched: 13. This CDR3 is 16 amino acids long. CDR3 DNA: TGTGCCAGCAGCAGCTGGTTGGGACAGGGGGTGAGGACGCAGTATTTT. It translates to CASSSWLGQGVRTQYF.

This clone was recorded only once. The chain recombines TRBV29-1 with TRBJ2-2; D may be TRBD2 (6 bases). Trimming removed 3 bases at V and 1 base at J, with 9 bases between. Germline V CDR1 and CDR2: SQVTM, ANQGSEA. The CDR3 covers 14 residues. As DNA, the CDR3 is TGCAGCGTTGACGGGACTGGGAACACCGGGGAGCTGTTTTTT. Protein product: CSVDGTGNTGELFF.

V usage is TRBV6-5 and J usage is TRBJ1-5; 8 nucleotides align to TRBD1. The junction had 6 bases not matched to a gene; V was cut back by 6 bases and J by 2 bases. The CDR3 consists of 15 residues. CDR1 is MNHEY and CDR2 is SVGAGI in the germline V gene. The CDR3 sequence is CASRIMGQGNQPQHF. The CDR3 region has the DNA TGTGCCAGCAGGATTATGGGACAGGGCAATCAGCCCCAGCATTTT.

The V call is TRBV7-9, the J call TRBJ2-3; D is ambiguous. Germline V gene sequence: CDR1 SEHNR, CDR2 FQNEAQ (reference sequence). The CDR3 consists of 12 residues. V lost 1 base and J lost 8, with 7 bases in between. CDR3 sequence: CASSLGPGTQYF. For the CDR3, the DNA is TGTGCCAGCAGCTTAGGCCCGGGTACGCAGTATTTT.

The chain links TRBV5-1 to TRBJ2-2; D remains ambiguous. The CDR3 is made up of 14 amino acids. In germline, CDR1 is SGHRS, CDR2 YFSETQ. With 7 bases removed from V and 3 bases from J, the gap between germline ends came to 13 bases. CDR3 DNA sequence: TGCGCCAGCGCCTCAGGCGACGACACCGGGGAGCTGTTTTTT. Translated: CASASGDDTGELFF.

The CDR3 DNA reads TGCGCCAGCAGCAATCCCCGTCTAGGAGGTGGAAATGAGCAGTTCTTC. Its protein is CASSNPRLGGGNEQFF. V and J are TRBV4-1 and TRBJ2-1, with D maybe TRBD2 (5 bases). The CDR3 length is 16 residues. Germline V gives CDR1 MGHRA, CDR2 YSYEKL. Trimming stripped 5 bases from V and 7 bases from J, with 21 bases between.

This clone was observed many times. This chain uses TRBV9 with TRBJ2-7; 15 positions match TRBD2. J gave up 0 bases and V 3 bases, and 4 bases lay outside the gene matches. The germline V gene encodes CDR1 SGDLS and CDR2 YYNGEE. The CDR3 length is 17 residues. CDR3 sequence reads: CASSGGTSGRSSYEQYF. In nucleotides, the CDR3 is TGTGCCAGCAGCGGCGGGACTAGCGGGAGGAGCTCCTACGAGCAGTACTTC.

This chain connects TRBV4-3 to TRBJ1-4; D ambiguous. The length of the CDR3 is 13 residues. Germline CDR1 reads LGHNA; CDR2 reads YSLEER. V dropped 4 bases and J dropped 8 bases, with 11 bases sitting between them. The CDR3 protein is CASSRTQAEKLFF. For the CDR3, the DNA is TGCGCCAGCAGCCGGACTCAGGCGGAAAAACTGTTTTTT.

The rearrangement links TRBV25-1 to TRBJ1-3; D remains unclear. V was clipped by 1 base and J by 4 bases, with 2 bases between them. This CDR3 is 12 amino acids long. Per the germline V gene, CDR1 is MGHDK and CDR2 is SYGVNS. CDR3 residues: CASSESGNTIYF. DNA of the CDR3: TGTGCCAGCAGTGAATCGGGAAACACCATATATTTT.

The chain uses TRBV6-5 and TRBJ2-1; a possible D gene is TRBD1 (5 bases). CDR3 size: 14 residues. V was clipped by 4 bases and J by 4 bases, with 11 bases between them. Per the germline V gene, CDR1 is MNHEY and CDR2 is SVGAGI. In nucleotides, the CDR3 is TGTGCCAGCAGTTTAATAGGGGATTACAATGAGCAGTTCTTC. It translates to CASSLIGDYNEQFF.

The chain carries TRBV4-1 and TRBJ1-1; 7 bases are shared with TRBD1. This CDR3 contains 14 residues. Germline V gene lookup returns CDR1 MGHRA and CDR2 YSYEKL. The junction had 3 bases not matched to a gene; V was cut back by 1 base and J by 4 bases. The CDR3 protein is CASSQVQGTTEAFF. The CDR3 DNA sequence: TGCGCCAGCAGCCAAGTACAGGGGACCACTGAAGCTTTCTTT.

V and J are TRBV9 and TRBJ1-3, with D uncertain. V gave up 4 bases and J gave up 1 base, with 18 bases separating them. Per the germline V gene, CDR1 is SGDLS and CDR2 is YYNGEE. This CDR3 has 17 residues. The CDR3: CASSREPSVRSGNTIYF. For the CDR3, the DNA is TGTGCCAGCAGCCGGGAGCCGTCAGTACGATCTGGAAACACCATATATTTT.

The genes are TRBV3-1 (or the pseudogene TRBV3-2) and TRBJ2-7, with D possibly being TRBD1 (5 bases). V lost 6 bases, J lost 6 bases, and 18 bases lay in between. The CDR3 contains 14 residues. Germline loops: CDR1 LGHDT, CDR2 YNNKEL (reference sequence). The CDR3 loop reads CASSAVQGRSEQYF. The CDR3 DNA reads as TGTGCCAGCAGTGCCGTGCAGGGTCGAAGCGAGCAGTACTTC.

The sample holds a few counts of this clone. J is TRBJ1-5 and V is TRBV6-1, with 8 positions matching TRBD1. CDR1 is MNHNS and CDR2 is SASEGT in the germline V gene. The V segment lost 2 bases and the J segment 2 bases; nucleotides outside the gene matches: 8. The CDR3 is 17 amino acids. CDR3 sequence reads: CASSENTGGTGNQPQHF. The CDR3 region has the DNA TGTGCCAGCAGTGAAAACACAGGGGGGACTGGCAATCAGCCCCAGCATTTT.

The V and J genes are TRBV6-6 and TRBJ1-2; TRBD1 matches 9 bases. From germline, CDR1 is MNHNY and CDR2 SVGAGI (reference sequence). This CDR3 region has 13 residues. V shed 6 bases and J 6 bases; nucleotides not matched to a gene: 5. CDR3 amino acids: CASSYRTGDGYTF. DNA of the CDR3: TGTGCCAGCAGCTACCGGACAGGGGATGGCTACACCTTC.

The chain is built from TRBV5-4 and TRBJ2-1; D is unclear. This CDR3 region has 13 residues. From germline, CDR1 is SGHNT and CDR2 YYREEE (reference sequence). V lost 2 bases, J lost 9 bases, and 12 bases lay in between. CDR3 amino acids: CASSFFLDFEQFF. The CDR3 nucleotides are TGTGCCAGCAGCTTTTTCTTAGATTTTGAGCAGTTCTTC.

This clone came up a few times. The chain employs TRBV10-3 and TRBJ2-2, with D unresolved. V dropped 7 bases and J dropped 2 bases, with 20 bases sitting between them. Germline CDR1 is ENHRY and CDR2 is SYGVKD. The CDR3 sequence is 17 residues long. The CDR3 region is CAINPTHILTNTGELFF. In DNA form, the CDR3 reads TGTGCCATCAACCCGACACATATTCTCACTAACACCGGGGAGCTGTTTTTT.

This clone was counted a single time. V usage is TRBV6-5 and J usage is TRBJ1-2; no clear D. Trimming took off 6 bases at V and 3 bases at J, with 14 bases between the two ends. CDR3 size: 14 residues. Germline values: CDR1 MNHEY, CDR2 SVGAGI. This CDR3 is CASSLSRPDYGYTF. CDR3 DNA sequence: TGTGCCAGCAGCCTATCCAGGCCCGACTATGGCTACACCTTC.

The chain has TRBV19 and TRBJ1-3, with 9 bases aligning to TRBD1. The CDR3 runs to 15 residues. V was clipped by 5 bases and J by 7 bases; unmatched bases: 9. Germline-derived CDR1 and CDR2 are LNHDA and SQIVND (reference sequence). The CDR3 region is CASSVTGTGMNTIYF. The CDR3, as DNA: TGTGCCAGTAGTGTCACCGGGACAGGGATGAACACCATATATTTT.

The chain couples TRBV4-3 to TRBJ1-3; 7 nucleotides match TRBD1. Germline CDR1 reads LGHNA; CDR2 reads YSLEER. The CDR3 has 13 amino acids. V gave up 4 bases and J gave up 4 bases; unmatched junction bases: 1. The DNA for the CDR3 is TGCGCCAGCAGCCCGGGACAGGGAAACACCATATATTTT. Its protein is CASSPGQGNTIYF.